Each of the 27 T cell receptor beta chains below was sequenced from the same sample in a study of OX40 agonist ivuxolimab in advanced cancers. Libraries were prepared by immunoSEQ multiplex PCR; TCRdb keeps only in-frame clonotypes and omits some of them. The profile covers approximately 41,000 clones, with roughly 80% appearing a single time and about 2.7% taken by the ten largest. Sequences were derived from CD4+ or CD8+ T cells sorted from blood, sampled in a trial of the OX40 agonist ivuxolimab. These receptors all stem from an adult with an advanced solid tumor such as melanoma, head and neck, liver or kidney cancer.

This chain joins TRBV11-2 and TRBJ1-6, with D tentatively TRBD1 (6 bases). Germline assignment: CDR1 SGHAT and CDR2 FQNNGV. V lost 4 bases, J lost 6 bases, and 7 bases lay in between. CDR3 size: 13 residues. The CDR3 DNA is TGTGCCAGCAGCTGGACAGTTAATTCACCCCTCCACTTT. It translates to CASSWTVNSPLHF.

This chain links TRBV5-6 with TRBJ1-1, with D possibly being TRBD1 (6 bases). The CDR3 covers 13 residues. In germline, CDR1 is SGHDT, CDR2 YYEEEE. With 0 bases removed from V and 7 bases from J, the gap between germline ends came to 10 bases. CDR3 nucleotides: TGTGCCAGCAGCTTGGCAGGGGAGGGTGAAGCTTTCTTT. As protein: CASSLAGEGEAFF.

This chain joins TRBV7-9 and TRBJ2-1; 8 positions match TRBD2. This CDR3 is 17 amino acids long. The germline gives CDR1 SEHNR, CDR2 FQNEAQ (reference sequence). Trimming removed 5 bases from V and 7 bases from J; junction bases left unmatched: 16. The CDR3 region has the DNA TGTGCCAGCAGCCGGGGGACTAGGTACTCCCCCGGGAATGAGCAGTTCTTC. It yields the protein CASSRGTRYSPGNEQFF.

This CDR3 is CASSFPVSRGNTEAFF. The DNA of the CDR3 is TGTGCCAGCAGCTTTCCTGTAAGTCGGGGGAACACTGAAGCTTTCTTT. This chain links TRBV11-3 with TRBJ1-1, with D hard to call. The germline V and J ends were trimmed by 3 bases and 1 base, with 15 bases remaining between them. CDR3 size: 16 residues. Germline V gene data show CDR1 as SGHNT and CDR2 as YENEEA.

The chain links TRBV10-3 to TRBJ1-2; D call uncertain. The CDR3 is 12 amino acids. Germline CDR1 and CDR2: ENHRY and SYGVKD. The V end lost 6 bases, the J end lost 4 bases, and 9 bases lay between the germline ends. CDR3 coding DNA: TGTGCCATCAGCGGGGATCTCTATGGCTACACCTTC. This gives the protein CAISGDLYGYTF.

The genes are TRBV7-6 and TRBJ1-4; tentative D call: TRBD1 (6 bases). This CDR3 has 14 residues. Between the trimmed V and J ends, which lost 3 bases and 8 bases, there was a span of 13 bases. CDR1 SGHVS and CDR2 FNYEAQ come from the germline V gene. The CDR3 region has the DNA TGTGCCAGCAGCTTGGGGGGGCTGGGGGAAAAACTGTTTTTT. As protein: CASSLGGLGEKLFF.

This clone was seen a handful of times. This chain links TRBV5-6 with TRBJ1-4; D not resolved. CDR1 is SGHDT, CDR2 YYEEEE, per germline. V dropped 1 base and J dropped 8 bases, with 12 bases sitting between them. CDR3 length: 14 amino acids. CDR3 region: CASSLRSLAEKLFF. In DNA, the CDR3 is TGTGCCAGCAGCTTGAGGTCACTAGCAGAAAAACTGTTTTTT.

The gene calls are TRBV11-2 and TRBJ2-1; TRBD2 matches at 7 bases. The CDR3 sequence is 15 residues long. The junction had 9 bases not matched to a gene; V was cut back by 3 bases and J by 7 bases. The V gene's germline CDR1 is SGHAT and CDR2 FQNNGV. The CDR3 DNA is TGTGCCAGCAGCTTTCGGGCTAGCGGAGATAATGAGCAGTTCTTC. Its protein product is CASSFRASGDNEQFF.

The chain recombines TRBV18 with TRBJ2-1; 9 nucleotides agree with TRBD2. Per the germline V gene, CDR1 is KGHSH and CDR2 is LQKENI. The junction had 7 bases not matched to a gene; V was cut back by 4 bases and J by 6 bases. The CDR3 consists of 15 residues. CDR3 coding DNA: TGTGCCAGCTCACTCATAGCGGGAGCGAGCAATGAGCAGTTCTTC. Its translation is CASSLIAGASNEQFF.

V is TRBV7-3 and J is TRBJ2-5; tentatively, D is TRBD2 (5 bases). CDR3 length: 12 amino acids. V was shortened by 8 bases and J by 5 bases, with 12 bases between the two germline ends. The V gene's germline CDR1 is SGHTA and CDR2 FQGTGA. CDR3 coding DNA: TGTGCCAGCGTTCCTTGGAGGGAGACCCAGTACTTC. Its protein is CASVPWRETQYF.

This clone was recorded a few times. CDR3 protein: CASSEGTVGQPQHF. Written as DNA, the CDR3 is TGTGCCAGCAGTGAGGGGACAGTAGGTCAGCCCCAGCATTTT. The chain joins TRBV2 to TRBJ1-5; 7 nucleotides line up with TRBD1. The CDR3 covers 14 residues. Germline assignment: CDR1 SNHLY and CDR2 FYNNEI. V trimming: 3 bases; J trimming: 6 bases; junction bases outside the gene matches: 5.

The V and J genes are TRBV28 and TRBJ1-2, with 10 bases identical to TRBD1. V gave up 6 bases and J gave up 4 bases; unmatched junction bases: 11. Germline CDR1 and CDR2: MDHEN and SYDVKM. The CDR3 is made up of 16 amino acids. The CDR3 DNA sequence: TGTGCCAGCAGGGACCGACAGGGGGCGGGACCCTATGGCTACACCTTC. Amino acid sequence: CASRDRQGAGPYGYTF.

This chain links TRBV7-9 with TRBJ1-2; perhaps TRBD1 as D (5 bases). Germline V CDR1 and CDR2: SEHNR, FQNEAQ (reference sequence). This CDR3 has 14 residues. V was clipped by 4 bases and J by 4 bases, with 13 bases between them. DNA for the CDR3: TGTGCCAGCAGCTCACCCCCGGACATCTATGGCTACACCTTC. Its translation: CASSSPPDIYGYTF. The entire variable domain, with the rest obtained from reference TRBV7-9 and TRBJ1-2, is as follows: DTGVSQNPRHKITKRGQNVTFRCDPISEHNRLYWYRQTLGQGPEFLTYFQNEAQLEKSRLLSDRFSAERPKGSFSTLEIQRTEQGDSAMYLCASSSPPDIYGYTFGSGTRLTVV.

The rearrangement links TRBV27 to TRBJ2-7; D gene unclear. This CDR3 is 17 amino acids long. Trimming cost V 5 bases and J 0 bases, with 20 bases left between them. CDR1 is MNHEY, CDR2 SMNVEV, per germline (reference sequence). The CDR3 DNA sequence: TGTGCCAGCAGTATCATATCCCCCTCAATAAGCTCCTACGAGCAGTACTTC. Encoded protein: CASSIISPSISSYEQYF.

V and J are TRBV12-5 and TRBJ2-7; tentative D call: TRBD2 (5 bases). This CDR3 has 15 amino acids. Germline values: CDR1 LGHNT, CDR2 FRNRAP. Trimming pared 4 bases from V and 2 bases from J, leaving 15 bases between. The CDR3 DNA is TGTGCTAGTGGTTCCCCAGCGGTACCCCCCTACGAGCAGTACTTC. Translation gives CASGSPAVPPYEQYF.

The J gene is TRBJ1-1, the V gene TRBV10-3; possibly TRBD1 for D (5 bases). CDR1 is ENHRY and CDR2 is SYGVKD in the germline V gene. Between the trimmed V and J ends, which lost 4 bases and 1 base, there was a span of 10 bases. The CDR3 extends over 14 amino acids. The CDR3 is CAISVDSSNTEAFF. CDR3 DNA: TGTGCCATCAGTGTTGACAGCTCGAACACTGAAGCTTTCTTT.

The chain uses TRBV27 and TRBJ2-3; 11 bases align to TRBD2. Germline CDR1 and CDR2: MNHEY and SMNVEV (reference sequence). The CDR3 has 14 residues. V trimming: 9 bases; J trimming: 7 bases; junction bases outside the gene matches: 9. The CDR3 nucleotides are TGTGCCAGTTCCATAGCGGGAGGGCCGAATACGCAGTATTTT. It is translated as CASSIAGGPNTQYF.

The CDR3 bases are TGTGCCAGCAGTTGGACAGGGGTTGCTTCACCCCTCCACTTT. It specifies CASSWTGVASPLHF. The rearrangement links TRBV27 to TRBJ1-6; 9 bases align to TRBD1. V was pared by 4 bases and J by 9 bases, with 4 bases of the junction left unmatched. CDR1 MNHEY and CDR2 SMNVEV come from the germline V gene (reference sequence). CDR3 size: 14 residues.

The rearrangement uses TRBV6-6 and TRBJ1-5; D remains unclear. The V end lost 6 bases, the J end lost 5 bases, and 11 bases lay between the germline ends. This CDR3 spans 13 amino acids. CDR1 is MNHNY and CDR2 is SVGAGI in the germline V gene (reference sequence). In DNA, the CDR3 is TGTGCCAGCAGCCATATGTTGGATCAGCCCCAGCATTTT. As protein: CASSHMLDQPQHF.

The V call is TRBV19, the J call TRBJ2-7; D is perhaps TRBD1 (5 bases). The CDR3 sequence is 16 residues long. Germline V gene sequence: CDR1 LNHDA, CDR2 SQIVND (reference sequence). Trimming cost V 5 bases and J 2 bases, with 19 bases left between them. The CDR3 here is CASSSGRLTGAYEQYF. Here the CDR3 DNA reads TGTGCCAGTAGTTCGGGCCGCTTAACAGGAGCCTACGAGCAGTACTTC.

The rearrangement uses TRBV28 and TRBJ2-7, with D unclear. The CDR3 runs 13 residues. The V and J ends lost 8 bases and 1 base respectively, with 12 bases between them. CDR1 and CDR2 (germline): MDHEN, SYDVKM. CDR3 region: CASRTDPSYEQYF. CDR3 nucleotide sequence: TGTGCCAGCCGAACGGACCCATCCTACGAGCAGTACTTC.

The sample holds a few counts of this clone. The chain couples TRBV25-1 to TRBJ2-1; 10 bases fit TRBD2. Germline V gene sequence: CDR1 MGHDK, CDR2 SYGVNS. The CDR3 is 17 residues long. V shed 1 base, J shed 7 bases, and the junction held 10 bases outside the gene matches. The CDR3 coding sequence is TGTGCCAGCAGTGAATTCGTTGAAGCGGGAGGGTCGAATGAGCAGTTCTTC. It yields the protein CASSEFVEAGGSNEQFF.

Written as DNA, the CDR3 is TGTGCCAGCACGGAGGGGGTGTTCTCTGGGGCCAACGTCCTGACTTTC. This gives the protein CASTEGVFSGANVLTF. The chain combines TRBV28 with TRBJ2-6; D tentatively reads TRBD1 or TRBD2 (6 bases each). The germline V and J ends were trimmed by 7 bases and 0 bases, with 13 bases remaining between them. CDR1 is MDHEN and CDR2 is SYDVKM in the germline V gene. The CDR3 sequence is 16 residues long.

The V and J genes are TRBV27 and TRBJ2-1; TRBD2 agrees at 8 bases. Trimming removed 5 bases from V and 0 bases from J; junction bases left unmatched: 3. Germline lookup yields CDR1 MNHEY and CDR2 SMNVEV (reference sequence). CDR3 size: 15 residues. The CDR3 DNA is TGTGCCAGCAGTGAGCGGGAGCTCTCCTACAATGAGCAGTTCTTC. It is translated as CASSERELSYNEQFF.

The chain joins TRBV15 to TRBJ1-5; the D is unclear. Trimming left V 1 base short and J 3 bases short, with 7 bases between. CDR3 length: 14 residues. Germline V gene lookup returns CDR1 LNHNV and CDR2 YYDKDF (reference sequence). The CDR3 sequence is CATSRGPVNQPQHF. The CDR3 DNA reads as TGTGCCACCAGCAGAGGGCCAGTCAATCAGCCCCAGCATTTT.

CDR3 protein: CASSLDRGEETQYF. The CDR3 coding sequence is TGTGCCAGCAGTCTCGACAGGGGGGAAGAGACCCAGTACTTC. The chain combines TRBV27 with TRBJ2-5; 9 bases are shared with TRBD1. Trimming took 5 bases from V and 3 from J; bases not matched to a gene: 4. The CDR3 loop spans 14 amino acids. CDR1 is MNHEY and CDR2 is SMNVEV in the germline V gene (reference sequence).

This clone was picked up one time. The chain is built from TRBV9 and TRBJ2-1; 9 bases are shared with TRBD2. CDR3 length: 16 amino acids. V dropped 4 bases and J dropped 4; count of bases not matched to a gene: 9. Looked up from germline, CDR1 is SGDLS and CDR2 is YYNGEE. CDR3 in amino acids: CASSLTGAGGYNEQFF. CDR3 nucleotide sequence: TGTGCCAGCAGCCTTACAGGAGCGGGAGGTTACAATGAGCAGTTCTTC.